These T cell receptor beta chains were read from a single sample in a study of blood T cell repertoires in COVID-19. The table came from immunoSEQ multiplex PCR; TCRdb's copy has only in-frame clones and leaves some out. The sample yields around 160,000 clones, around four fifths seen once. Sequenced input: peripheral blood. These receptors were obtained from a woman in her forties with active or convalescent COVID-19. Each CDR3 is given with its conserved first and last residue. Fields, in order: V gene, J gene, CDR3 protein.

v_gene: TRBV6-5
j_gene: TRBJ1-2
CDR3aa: CASSYQGIDYGYTF

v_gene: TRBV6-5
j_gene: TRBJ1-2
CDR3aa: CASSYGVAYLYGYTF

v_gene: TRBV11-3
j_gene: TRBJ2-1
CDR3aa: CASSFEGGHNEQFF

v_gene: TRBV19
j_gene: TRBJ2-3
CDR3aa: CASRTAPGLTDTQYF

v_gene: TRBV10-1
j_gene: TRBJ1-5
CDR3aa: CASSETKGGQPQHF

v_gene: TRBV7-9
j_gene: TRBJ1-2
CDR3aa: CASSFGGRGAGRGYTF

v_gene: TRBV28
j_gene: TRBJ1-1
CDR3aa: CASSSGQRNTEAFF

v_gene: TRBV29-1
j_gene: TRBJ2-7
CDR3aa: CSVGTGGEQYF

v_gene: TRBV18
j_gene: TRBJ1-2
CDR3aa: CASSRQSGADYGYTF

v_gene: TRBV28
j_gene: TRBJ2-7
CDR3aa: CASSFYLSDSSYEQYF

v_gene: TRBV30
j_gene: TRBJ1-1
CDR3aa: CAWSRGTGEAFF

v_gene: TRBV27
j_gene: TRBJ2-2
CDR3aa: CASRRQGARVTGELFF

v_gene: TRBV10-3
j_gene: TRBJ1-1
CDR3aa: CAISDGGGSTEAFF

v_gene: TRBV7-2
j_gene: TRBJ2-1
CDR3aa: CASSLWGGEQFF

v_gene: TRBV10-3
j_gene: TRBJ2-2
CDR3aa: CAISARSTGELFF

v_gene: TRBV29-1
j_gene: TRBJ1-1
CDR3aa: CSVSGQMEGEAFF

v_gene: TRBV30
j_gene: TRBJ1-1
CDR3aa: CAWRVAGTMITEAFF

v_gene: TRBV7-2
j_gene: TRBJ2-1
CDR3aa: CASSLALAGVNEQFF

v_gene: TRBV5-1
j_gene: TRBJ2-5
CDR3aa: CASSLFGLADYQETQYF

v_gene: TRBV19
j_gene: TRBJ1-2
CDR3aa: CASRQRRAQNGYTF

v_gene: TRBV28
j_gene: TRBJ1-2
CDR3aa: CASKSSGLYGYTF

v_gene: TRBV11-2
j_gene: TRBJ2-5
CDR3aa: CASAVGGTAQYF

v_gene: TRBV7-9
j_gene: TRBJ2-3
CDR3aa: CASPLPGQGFGTDTQYF

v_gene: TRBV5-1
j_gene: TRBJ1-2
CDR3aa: CASSPLEGQGARGYTF

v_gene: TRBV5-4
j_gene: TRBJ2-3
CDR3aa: CASSHPGQGPADTQYF

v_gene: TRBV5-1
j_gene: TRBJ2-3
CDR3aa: CASSLAFFFGTDNTDTQYF

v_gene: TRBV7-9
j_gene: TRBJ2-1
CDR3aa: CASSFPTSGTGWGDEQFF

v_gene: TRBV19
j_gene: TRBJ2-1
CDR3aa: CASSISSANNEQFF

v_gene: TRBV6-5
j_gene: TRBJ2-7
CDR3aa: CASSYRGTTYEQYF

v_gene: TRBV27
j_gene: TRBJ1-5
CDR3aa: CASSADRRDQPQHF

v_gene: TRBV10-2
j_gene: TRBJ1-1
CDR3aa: CASRDTRGAFF

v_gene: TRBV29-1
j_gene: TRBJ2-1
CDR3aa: CSLQERTGGLDEQFF

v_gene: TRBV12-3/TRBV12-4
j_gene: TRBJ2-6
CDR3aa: CANTQPGANVLTF

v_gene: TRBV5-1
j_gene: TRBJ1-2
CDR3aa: CASSWGDYGYTF

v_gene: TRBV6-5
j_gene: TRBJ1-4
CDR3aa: CAVPGSPTNEKLFF

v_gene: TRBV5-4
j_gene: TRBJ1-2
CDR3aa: CASSSGQGTGYTF

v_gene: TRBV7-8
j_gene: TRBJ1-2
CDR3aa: CASSPIGKRYGYTF

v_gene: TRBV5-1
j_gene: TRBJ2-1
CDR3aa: CASSLGQGANEQFF

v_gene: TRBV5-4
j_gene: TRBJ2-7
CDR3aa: CASSTRLAGPYEQYF

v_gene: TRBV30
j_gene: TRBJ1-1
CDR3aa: CAWRRGFEAFF

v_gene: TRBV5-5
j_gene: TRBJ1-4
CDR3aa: CASSLDIQGAREKLFF

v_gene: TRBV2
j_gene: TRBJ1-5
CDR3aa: CASSEHWERQPQHF

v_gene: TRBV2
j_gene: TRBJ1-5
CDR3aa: CASSGTGAAQPQHF

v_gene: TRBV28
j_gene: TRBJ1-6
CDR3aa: CASGSQGARPNSPLHF

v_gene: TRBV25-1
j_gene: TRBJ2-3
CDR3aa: CASSEQGGYDTQYF

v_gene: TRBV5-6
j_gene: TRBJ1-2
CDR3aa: CASSSGVGYTF

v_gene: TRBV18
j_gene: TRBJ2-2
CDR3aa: CASSPPGTSGDTGELFF

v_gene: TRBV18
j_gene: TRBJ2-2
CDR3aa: CASSQRTGDTGELFF

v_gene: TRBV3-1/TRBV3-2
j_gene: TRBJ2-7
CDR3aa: CASSHNRVSYEQYF

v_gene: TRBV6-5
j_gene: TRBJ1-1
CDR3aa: CASSYSLRGNTEAFF

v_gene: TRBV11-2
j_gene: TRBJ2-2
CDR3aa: CASSFGGRELFF

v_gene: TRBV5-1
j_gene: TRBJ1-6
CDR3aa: CASSLGTGGNSPLHF

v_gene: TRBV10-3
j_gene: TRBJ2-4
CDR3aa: CAISSSKGGIQYF

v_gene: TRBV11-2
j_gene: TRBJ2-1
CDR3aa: CASSLRQGTSGGMSNEQFF